What follows is one T cell receptor (beta chain) and its context. The PCR had 60 Vbeta and 13 Jbeta primers. The repertoire was sequenced with immunoSEQ multiplex PCR; TCRdb's copy has only in-frame clones and lacks some. The sample holds 130,000 or so clones, approximately 84% seen once. V was clipped by 4 bases and J by 5 bases, with 17 bases between them. The CDR3 loop spans 15 amino acids. CDR1 and CDR2 from the germline V gene are ENHRY and SYGVKD. The source of the sample is a study of cytomegalovirus exposure and HLA in healthy donors. The sample comprised PBMCs. This clonotype was sampled from a woman aged 40 to 55 in good health and CMV-seronegative. This sequence joins TRBV10-3 and TRBJ1-1; D perhaps matches TRBD1 (5 bases). CDR3: CAISVDGGSRTEAFF. Here the CDR3 DNA reads TGTGCCATCAGTGTTGATGGGGGGTCTCGAACTGAAGCTTTCTTT.